This record covers a single T cell receptor (beta chain). Profiling relied on immunoSEQ multiplex PCR, and the TCRdb table lists in-frame clones only, not all of them. This sample yields approximately 140,000 clones, of which 75% to 90% are seen a single time; roughly 2% belongs to the top ten. This entry belongs to a study of blood T cell repertoires in COVID-19. In the study overall: The United States, Italy and Spain supplied acute and convalescent COVID-19 samples.

The specimen sequenced was peripheral blood. This TCR derives from a man aged 70 or older with acute or convalescent COVID-19.

In DNA form, the CDR3 reads TGTGCCTGGGGGAGGGATGGCTACACCTTC. Its protein is CAWGRDGYTF. This chain joins TRBV30 and TRBJ1-2, with no clear D. Trimming cost V 5 bases and J 6 bases, with 7 bases left between them. Germline V gene sequence: CDR1 GTSNPN, CDR2 SVGIG (reference sequence). This CDR3 contains 10 residues.